This T cell receptor (beta chain) emerged from a study of T-cell memory formation after mild COVID-19. Trimming left V 5 bases short and J 5 bases short, with 12 bases between. The CDR3 sequence is 13 residues long. The germline V gene has CDR1 MDHEN and CDR2 SYDVKM. TCRdb used MiXCR to reprocess the 5' RACE reads, holding one entry per CDR3 protein. The sample consists of some 70,000 distinct CDR3 sequences, roughly a sixth of them appearing once. This sequence was found in an adult woman who had mild COVID-19 (a few samples of this study predate the infection). Cell type and time point are not known. The chain is built from TRBV28 and TRBJ2-5; a weak D match, TRBD2 (5 bases). Sequenced material: PBMCs or a T cell subset sorted from them (not recorded which). As DNA, the CDR3 is TGTGCCAGCAGTGAGGTGGGAGAGGAGACCCAGTACTTC. This codes for CASSEVGEETQYF.